These T cell receptor beta chains were read from a single sample in a study of T cells in Graves' hyperthyroidism and ophthalmopathy. TCRdb reanalysed the multiplex PCR reads using MiXCR and keeps one entry per CDR3 protein. Of about 640,000 distinct CDR3 sequences listed, just under 45% are singletons. Sequencing used peripheral blood or thyroid tissue (not recorded which). The source of these receptors is an adult man with Graves' disease, either hyperthyroidism or ophthalmopathy (not recorded which). Each CDR3 is given with its conserved first and last residue. The order of the fields is J gene, V gene, clone size, D gene, CDR3 DNA, CDR3 protein. D genes are given only for firm matches. Size is omitted from some rows. Given values are once, few, many or a class for expanded clones.

>TRBJ2-5|TRBV24-1|NA|TRBD2
TGTGCCACCAGTGATCCACGGGGGGTGGAGACCCAGTACTTC
CATSDPRGVETQYF
>TRBJ2-2|TRBV7-3|NA|TRBD2
TGTGCCAGCAGCCCTGGGCCAGCGGGAGTGTCCGGGGAGCTGTTTTTT
CASSPGPAGVSGELFF
>TRBJ2-2|TRBV19|NA|NA
TGTGCCAGTCGGCTACAGGAGAACACCGGGGAGCTGTTTTTT
CASRLQENTGELFF
>TRBJ1-1|TRBV29-1|NA|NA
TGCAGCCCCGATATGGGAAACACTGAAGCTTTCTTT
CSPDMGNTEAFF
>TRBJ1-1|TRBV5-1|many|TRBD1
TGTGCCAGCAGTGCGGACAGGGGCACTGAAGCTTTCTTT
CASSADRGTEAFF
>TRBJ1-2|TRBV2|NA|TRBD1
TGTGCCAGCAGCTTTTTCCCCGGACAGGGAGCCTATGGCTACACCTTC
CASSFFPGQGAYGYTF
>TRBJ2-5|TRBV7-8|NA|NA
TGTGCCAGCAGCTTAAAGTCCAGAAAAGAGACCCAGTACTTC
CASSLKSRKETQYF
>TRBJ2-7|TRBV6-6|NA|NA
TGTGCCAGCAGAACAACACAGAAACCCTACGAGCAGTACTTC
CASRTTQKPYEQYF
>TRBJ1-5|TRBV20-1|many|NA
TGCAGTGCTAGTGCAGGGGAAACTCAGCCCCAGCATTTT
CSASAGETQPQHF
>TRBJ2-2|TRBV10-3|NA|TRBD2
TGTGCCACCATTAAAGAACTAGCGGGAGCGAGCACCGGGGAGCTGTTTTTT
CATIKELAGASTGELFF
>TRBJ2-5|TRBV15|NA|NA
TGTGCCACCAGCAGAGCGGGGACCCAAGAGACCCAGTACTTC
CATSRAGTQETQYF
>TRBJ1-6|TRBV25-1|NA|TRBD1
TGTGCCAGCAGCGCCACGGACAGGGGCGAGGGTAATTCACCCCTCCACTTT
CASSATDRGEGNSPLHF
>TRBJ1-3|TRBV5-1|few|NA
TGTGCCAGCAGCTTGGATAGGGGTGGTGGAAACACCATATATTTT
CASSLDRGGGNTIYF
>TRBJ1-1|TRBV7-9|NA|NA
TGTGCCAGCAGCACCCCCTCAGGGTTGAACACTGAAGCTTTCTTT
CASSTPSGLNTEAFF
>TRBJ1-2|TRBV4-1|few|NA
TGCGCCAGCAGCCAAGTTGCGTTTGCCTATGGCTACACCTTC
CASSQVAFAYGYTF
>TRBJ2-2|TRBV24-1|NA|TRBD1
TGTGCCACCAGTGGGACAGGGGGCGCCGAGGAGCTGTTTTTT
CATSGTGGAEELFF
>TRBJ2-5|TRBV6-1|NA|NA
TGTGCCAGCAGTCTAGGGAAGACCCAGTACTTC
CASSLGKTQYF
>TRBJ1-3|TRBV5-1|few|NA
TGCGCCAGCAGCTTGGCCGGGGGGAAGTTTGGAAACACCATATATTTT
CASSLAGGKFGNTIYF
>TRBJ2-5|TRBV15|many|NA
TGTGCCACCAGCAGGGAAAGGACTGAAGAGACCCAGTACTTC
CATSRERTEETQYF
>TRBJ2-5|TRBV29-1|once|TRBD1
TGCAGCGCGACAGGGAAGGGGGAGACCCAGTACTTC
CSATGKGETQYF
>TRBJ1-2|TRBV5-4|NA|TRBD1
TGTGCCACCAAGGATCCGGGACAGGGATGGGGGTCTAACTATGGCTACACCTTC
CATKDPGQGWGSNYGYTF
>TRBJ1-1|TRBV9|NA|NA
TGTGCCAGCAGCCTTCCGGGAGGGCCGGTGAACACTGAAGCTTTCTTT
CASSLPGGPVNTEAFF
>TRBJ2-5|TRBV20-1|NA|TRBD2
TGCAGTGCTAGAGAGAGTAGCGGGATCCAAGAGACCCAGTACTTC
CSARESSGIQETQYF
>TRBJ1-1|TRBV2|NA|NA
TGTGCCAGCAGTGAACAACAGCAGCTCAACACTGAAGCTTTCTTT
CASSEQQQLNTEAFF
>TRBJ1-1|TRBV2|NA|TRBD1
TGTGCCAGCAGCAGGATACAGGGGGCTGGCACTGAAGCTTTCTTT
CASSRIQGAGTEAFF